This TCR beta chain was identified in a study of human T cells and chemical hapten exposure. Across the study: Patches that contained 0.01% DPC were applied to the upper back and read at 6 days.

Trimming took 5 bases from V and 2 from J, leaving 15 bases between them. Germline lookup yields CDR1 SGHDN and CDR2 FVKESK. This CDR3 has 15 amino acids. Findings of the study overall: Controls had significantly fewer large CDR3 similarity clusters than were formed by expanded TCRs. The study found that PT1 expanded TCR counts correlated positively with patch test score.

Time point here: patch test 1, 2 weeks after DPC sensitization. The treatment here: therapeutic diphenylcyclopropenone sensitization with weekly scalp DPC. The starting material, unfractionated whole blood, was used for total RNA extraction. Each CDR3 protein is one row after TCRdb ran MiXCR on the RACE reads. Counted here are approximately 100,000 distinct CDR3 sequences, 9.5% to 12% occurring once; the ten biggest clones make up 3% to 4%. This clonotype has more than one count but fewer than ten. Antigen: not known. The sample consisted of whole blood, taken in connection with sensitization to the hapten diphenylcyclopropenone (DPC). This receptor was identified in a woman in her 40s with alopecia areata. Some clones in this sample may be carry-over from other donors' samples. This sequence joins TRBV14 and TRBJ2-5; D uncertain. CDR3 in amino acids: CASSEGSARQETQYF. The CDR3 coding sequence is TGTGCCAGCAGCGAAGGAAGCGCCCGGCAAGAGACCCAGTACTTC.